The 8 T cell receptor beta chains given below trace back to one sample, sequenced in a study of cytomegalovirus exposure and HLA in healthy donors. 13 Jbeta primers and 60 Vbeta primers were used for the PCR. Profiling relied on immunoSEQ multiplex PCR, and the TCRdb table lists in-frame clones only, not all of them. The sample consists of under 200,000 clones, approximately 80% of them appearing once. The material sequenced was PBMCs. The source of these receptors is a man between 60 and 75 years old in good health and CMV-seronegative.

V gene TRBV18 combines with J gene TRBJ2-3; the D gene is possibly TRBD1 (5 bases). This CDR3 contains 14 residues. Trimming pared 1 base from V and 2 bases from J, leaving 7 bases between. In germline, CDR1 is KGHSH, CDR2 LQKENI. This CDR3 is CASSPRQNTDTQYF. CDR3 DNA sequence: TGTGCCAGCTCACCACGACAGAACACAGATACGCAGTATTTT.

V gene TRBV19 combines with J gene TRBJ2-5; TRBD2 matches 10 bases. CDR3 length equals 18 residues. CDR1 is LNHDA, CDR2 SQIVND, per germline (reference sequence). The V gene end was trimmed by 3 bases and the J gene end by 5 bases; junction bases not matched to a gene: 15. Here the CDR3 reads CASSINGLSGGALETQYF. The CDR3 nucleotides are TGTGCCAGTAGTATCAACGGACTGAGCGGGGGGGCGTTGGAGACCCAGTACTTC.

The chain has TRBV9 and TRBJ2-1, with 14 bases identical to TRBD2. J gave up 7 bases and V 3 bases, and 3 bases lay outside the gene matches. The CDR3 runs to 15 residues. Germline lookup yields CDR1 SGDLS and CDR2 YYNGEE. The CDR3 sequence: CASSEGLAGVNEQFF. The CDR3 DNA sequence: TGTGCCAGCAGCGAGGGACTAGCGGGAGTAAATGAGCAGTTCTTC. The full variable domain, rest sourced from reference TRBV9 and TRBJ2-1, is DSGVTQTPKHLITATGQRVTLRCSPRSGDLSVYWYQQSLDQGLQFLIQYYNGEERAKGNILERFSAQQFPDLHSELNLSSLELGDSALYFCASSEGLAGVNEQFFGPGTRLTVL.

V gene TRBV5-1 combines with J gene TRBJ2-1; 11 bases are a match to TRBD2. This CDR3 is built from 14 residues. Germline assignment: CDR1 SGHRS and CDR2 YFSETQ. V shed 0 bases, J shed 10 bases, and the junction held 3 bases outside the gene matches. CDR3 loop: CASSLAASGGEQFF. CDR3 in DNA: TGCGCCAGCAGCTTGGCCGCTAGCGGGGGGGAGCAGTTCTTC. The full variable domain, its missing parts supplied by reference TRBV5-1 and TRBJ2-1, is KAGVTQTPRYLIKTRGQQVTLSCSPISGHRSVSWYQQTPGQGLQFLFEYFSETQRNKGNFPGRFSGRQFSNSRSEMNVSTLELGDSALYLCASSLAASGGEQFFGPGTRLTVL.

The chain carries TRBV19 and TRBJ1-5; 10 nucleotides match TRBD1. V shed 1 base and J 6 bases; nucleotides not matched to a gene: 6. The CDR3 is made up of 16 amino acids. The germline gives CDR1 LNHDA, CDR2 SQIVND (reference sequence). CDR3 in DNA: TGTGCCAGTAGTATAGGTAGGGACAGGGGAATTCAGCCCCAGCATTTT. Residues: CASSIGRDRGIQPQHF.

The rearrangement joins TRBV6-5 to TRBJ1-1; tentatively, D is TRBD1 (5 bases). The V and J ends lost 2 bases and 1 base respectively, with 11 bases between them. The CDR3 length is 15 residues. Per germline, CDR1 MNHEY and CDR2 SVGAGI. The CDR3, as DNA: TGTGCCAGCAGTTACGAGTGGGGGGGGAACACTGAAGCTTTCTTT. Translated: CASSYEWGGNTEAFF.

This clone was detected only a few times. The chain has TRBV7-9 and TRBJ2-1, with D hard to call. Trimming stripped 8 bases from V and 5 bases from J, with 4 bases between. Germline V gene sequence: CDR1 SEHNR, CDR2 FQNEAQ (reference sequence). The CDR3 spans 10 residues. The CDR3 loop reads CASGNNEQFF. The CDR3 DNA reads as TGTGCCAGCGGCAACAATGAGCAGTTCTTC.

The chain links TRBV9 to TRBJ2-6; 8 nucleotides line up with TRBD1. The V and J ends lost 3 bases and 1 base, in that order; junction bases with no gene match: 0. Per the germline V gene, CDR1 is SGDLS and CDR2 is YYNGEE. The CDR3 runs to 15 residues. The CDR3 reads CASSGQGSGANVLTF. CDR3 nucleotides: TGTGCCAGCAGCGGACAGGGGTCTGGGGCCAACGTCCTGACTTTC.